This T cell receptor beta chain appears in the sequencing data of a study of early T cells in non-severe SARS-CoV-2 infection (dated by TCRdb to about 2021). About the full investigation: Bulk RNA from unsorted whole blood was used for TCR sequencing, so alpha and beta chains could not be paired.

A note on this clonotype: Its antigen is currently not known. There are no base qualities to consult, and no much larger clone falls within one base.

The study at large found these results: VDJdb matching was skewed toward anti-spike CD8 responses, so virus-specific expansions were likely underestimated and private and CD4 specificities were missed.

The library relied on 5' RACE. The reads were generated on a NextSeq 500. Unique molecular identifiers were attached to individual cDNA molecules in the TCR library protocol so that sequencing error and PCR bias could be corrected. Both TCR alpha and beta chains were sequenced, and tight co-correlation was observed between alpha and beta sequence abundances in each sample. On the study's bioinformatics: Decombinator V4 was used to annotate the V gene, J gene and CDR3 of the TCR sequences. TCRs were defined as expanded if a significant change between any two time points was detected under a Poisson model with p below 0.0001. TCR abundances were normalised to the total number of TCRs sequenced per sample and were expressed as counts per million. TRAV1-2 paired with TRAJ12, TRAJ20 or TRAJ33 defined MAIT TCRs, while TRAV10 paired with TRAJ18 defined iNKT TCRs. A search of VDJdb, accessed on 1 November 2021, was run for TCRs annotated to CMV, EBV and SARS-CoV-2, with TCRs annotated for multiple antigens excluded. Using fastp trimming at Q25 and MiXCR clonotype assembly, TCRdb reanalyzed the public sequencing data and kept in-frame beta chains. Merged by CDR3 protein, the rows form single entries marked with the most common genes and DNA. TCRdb's processing, not the study's, gives the V and J calls here. In this sample the table shows about 64,000 distinct CDR3 sequences, over 4% of which occur a single time. Approximately 5.4% of the sample comes from the top ten.

Its CDR3 holds 13 amino acids, cysteine through phenylalanine. The DNA shown is the 39-base CDR3, in frame from base 1. The germline V gene (reference sequence) sets CDR1 to DFQATT and CDR2 to SNEGSKA. V is cut by 3 bases and J by 1 base, and the space between the germline ends is 9 bases. Set within a cohort of healthcare workers in London, UK, this nested case-control study involved weekly PCR testing of nasopharyngeal swabs along with blood sampling. Healthcare workers were enrolled in the week of the UK lockdown, from 23 to 31 March 2020, and were followed every week for up to about 15 weeks. This sequence was found in an adult who was a healthcare worker with PCR-confirmed SARS-CoV-2 infection or an uninfected control (not recorded which). The receptor chain draws on TRBV20-1 and TRBJ1-1; confidence is insufficient to name the D gene. The source material was whole blood. The CDR3 reads as follows: CSASKTRNTEAFF. The DNA is as follows: TGCAGTGCTAGCAAAACCCGGAACACTGAAGCTTTCTTT.